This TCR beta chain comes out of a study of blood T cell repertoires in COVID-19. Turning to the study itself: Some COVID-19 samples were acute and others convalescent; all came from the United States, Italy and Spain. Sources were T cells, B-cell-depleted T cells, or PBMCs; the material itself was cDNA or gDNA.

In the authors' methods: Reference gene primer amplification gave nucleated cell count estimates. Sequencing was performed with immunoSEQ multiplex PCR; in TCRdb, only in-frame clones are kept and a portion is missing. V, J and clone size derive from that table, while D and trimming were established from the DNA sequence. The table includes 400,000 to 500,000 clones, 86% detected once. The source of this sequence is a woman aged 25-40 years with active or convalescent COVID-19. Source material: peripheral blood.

CDR3 sequence (DNA): TGTGCCAGCGACAGACAGGGGTTGGCTGAAGCTTTCTTT. Protein: CASDRQGLAEAFF. The chain links TRBV7-9 to TRBJ1-1; TRBD1 aligns across 8 bases. CDR1 is SEHNR, CDR2 FQNEAQ, per germline (reference sequence). The CDR3 covers 13 residues. The J segment lost 6 bases and the V segment lost 8 bases, leaving 8 bases of the junction unmatched.